This TCR beta chain was profiled in a study of cytomegalovirus exposure and HLA in healthy donors. In the PCR, 60 Vbeta and 13 Jbeta primers were used. This table comes from immunoSEQ multiplex PCR, and its TCRdb copy is limited to in-frame clones, with some not included. The sample holds some 120,000 clones; around 60% are singletons and the top ten take 8% to 9.5%. V was cut by 5 bases and J by 7 bases, with 5 bases left in between. CDR1 SEHNR and CDR2 FQNEAQ come from the germline V gene (reference sequence). CDR3 size: 11 residues. This clonotype was obtained from a woman aged 40 to 50 in good health and CMV-seropositive. V usage is TRBV7-9 and J usage is TRBJ1-4; D is ambiguous. The sample taken for sequencing was PBMCs. CDR3 DNA sequence: TGTGCCAGCAGCCCCCGTGAAAAACTGTTTTTT. This translates into CASSPREKLFF.